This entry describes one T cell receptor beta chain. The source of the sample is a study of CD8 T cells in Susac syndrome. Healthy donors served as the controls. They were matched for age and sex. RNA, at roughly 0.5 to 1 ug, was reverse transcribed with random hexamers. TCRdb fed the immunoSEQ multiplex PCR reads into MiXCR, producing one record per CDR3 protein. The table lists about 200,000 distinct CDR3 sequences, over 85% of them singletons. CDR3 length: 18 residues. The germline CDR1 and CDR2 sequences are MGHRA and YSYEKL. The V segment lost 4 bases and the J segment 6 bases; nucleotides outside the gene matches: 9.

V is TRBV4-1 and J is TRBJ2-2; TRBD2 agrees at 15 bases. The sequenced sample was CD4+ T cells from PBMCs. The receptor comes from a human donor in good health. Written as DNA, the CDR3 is TGCGCCAGCAGCCTACGGACTAGCGGGGGGGCTGGTCCCGGGGAGCTGTTTTTT. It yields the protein CASSLRTSGGAGPGELFF.